Listed here are 18 T cell receptor beta chains from one sample, sequenced in a study of OX40 agonist ivuxolimab in advanced cancers. The protocol was immunoSEQ multiplex PCR, while the TCRdb copy is restricted to in-frame clones and leaves out a portion. The sample holds about 110,000 clones, 75% to 95% seen once. Sequencing used CD4+ or CD8+ T cells sorted from blood, obtained in a trial of the OX40 agonist ivuxolimab. These receptors were obtained from an adult with an advanced solid tumor such as melanoma, head and neck, liver or kidney cancer.

The rearrangement links TRBV5-1 to TRBJ2-3; D remains unclear. From germline, CDR1 is SGHRS and CDR2 YFSETQ. The CDR3 contains 15 residues. V was shortened by 1 base and J by 0 bases, with 9 bases between the two germline ends. This CDR3 is CASSLSPQSTDTQYF. The CDR3 DNA reads as TGCGCCAGCAGCTTGTCTCCACAAAGCACAGATACGCAGTATTTT.

This chain uses TRBV6-5 with TRBJ2-1, with 9 bases that match TRBD2. V lost 7 bases to trimming and J lost 12 bases; unmatched junction nucleotides: 4. This CDR3 has 11 amino acids. Germline CDR1 is MNHEY and CDR2 is SVGAGI. The CDR3 region has the DNA TGTGCCAGCATCCTTAGCGGGAGGCAGTTCTTC. This sequence encodes CASILSGRQFF.

The chain carries TRBV19 and TRBJ1-6; D is ambiguous. V was shortened by 6 bases and J by 7 bases, with 16 bases between the two germline ends. The germline V gene has CDR1 LNHDA and CDR2 SQIVND (reference sequence). The CDR3 is 15 amino acids. The chain's CDR3 is CASRREELGNSPLHF. CDR3 DNA: TGTGCCAGTAGACGGGAGGAACTGGGAAATTCACCCCTCCACTTT.

V and J are TRBV19 and TRBJ2-5; 7 nucleotides line up with TRBD2. Looked up from germline, CDR1 is LNHDA and CDR2 is SQIVND (reference sequence). The CDR3 extends over 15 amino acids. V lost 7 bases, J lost 2 bases, and 10 bases stayed unmatched. CDR3 loop: CASTYNAGVQETQYF. CDR3 DNA sequence: TGTGCCAGTACCTATAATGCGGGAGTTCAAGAGACCCAGTACTTC.

This clone was detected only once. The V and J genes are TRBV11-2 and TRBJ1-2; 7 positions match TRBD1. Germline V gene lookup returns CDR1 SGHAT and CDR2 FQNNGV. CDR3 size: 13 residues. The J segment lost 6 bases and the V segment lost 3 bases, leaving 4 bases of the junction unmatched. Here the CDR3 DNA reads TGTGCCAGCAGCTTTTCTCAGGGGGATGGCTACACCTTC. It yields the protein CASSFSQGDGYTF.

The chain employs TRBV6-5 and TRBJ2-7; 7 positions agree with TRBD2. The J segment lost 2 bases and the V segment lost 4 bases, leaving 2 bases of the junction unmatched. Germline V gene lookup returns CDR1 MNHEY and CDR2 SVGAGI. The CDR3 covers 13 residues. The CDR3 coding sequence is TGTGCCAGCAGTTCTAGCGGTCCCTACGAGCAGTACTTC. Residues: CASSSSGPYEQYF.

In this sample, this clone turned up a few times. The chain joins TRBV6-1 to TRBJ1-2; no reliable D call. This CDR3 has 15 residues. V was pared by 2 bases and J by 4 bases, with 14 bases between. Germline loops: CDR1 MNHNS, CDR2 SASEGT. The CDR3 DNA reads as TGTGCCAGCAGTGAATCCTACCGATTAAGCTATGGCTACACCTTC. Translation: CASSESYRLSYGYTF.

The chain is built from TRBV9 and TRBJ1-4; 9 nucleotides line up with TRBD1. The V and J ends lost 2 bases and 4 bases, in that order; junction bases with no gene match: 15. CDR1 is SGDLS, CDR2 YYNGEE, per germline. The CDR3 is 19 residues long. CDR3 nucleotides: TGTGCCAGCAGCGTTTCAAAGGGACAGGGAAGAAAACTTAATGAAAAACTGTTTTTT. Amino acids: CASSVSKGQGRKLNEKLFF.

J is TRBJ1-2 and V is TRBV6-4; the match to TRBD1 covers 11 bases. V lost 6 bases, J lost 7 bases, and 7 bases stayed unmatched. This CDR3 region has 14 residues. Germline V gives CDR1 MRHNA, CDR2 SNTAGT. CDR3 sequence (DNA): TGTGCCAGCAGCCGGGGACAGGGGGGCGCTGGCTACACCTTC. Protein sequence: CASSRGQGGAGYTF.

V usage is TRBV7-9 and J usage is TRBJ1-2; D is possibly TRBD1 (5 bases). Germline CDR1 SEHNR, CDR2 FQNEAQ (reference sequence). This CDR3 region has 14 residues. Trimming removed 0 bases from V and 8 bases from J, with 13 bases in between. In nucleotides, the CDR3 is TGTGCCAGCAGCTTAGCGGGACGGGCGGCCGGCTACACCTTC. Amino acids: CASSLAGRAAGYTF.

The gene calls are TRBV4-1 and TRBJ1-2, with no clear D. CDR1 MGHRA and CDR2 YSYEKL come from the germline V gene. V lost 2 bases, J lost 7 bases, and 23 bases lay in between. CDR3 size: 17 residues. CDR3 protein: CASSQSLFTALLGGYTF. The CDR3 bases are TGCGCCAGCAGCCAATCGCTTTTTACAGCCCTACTCGGTGGCTACACCTTC.

This clone came up once. The gene calls are TRBV28 and TRBJ1-2; D might be TRBD1 (5 bases). In germline, CDR1 is MDHEN, CDR2 SYDVKM. The ends were cut back, 7 bases at V and 8 bases at J, with 17 bases in the middle. CDR3 length: 13 residues. This CDR3 reads CASTDPRVRGYTF. CDR3 in DNA: TGTGCCAGCACCGACCCCAGGGTGAGGGGCTACACCTTC.

V and J are TRBV5-1 and TRBJ1-1; D call uncertain. Trimming stripped 1 base from V and 1 base from J, with 8 bases between. Germline CDR1 and CDR2: SGHRS and YFSETQ. This CDR3 is 14 amino acids long. The CDR3 nucleotides read TGCGCCAGCAGCTTGACGGTGACGAACACTGAAGCTTTCTTT. It specifies CASSLTVTNTEAFF.

This rearrangement joins TRBV18 to TRBJ2-3; 8 nucleotides agree with TRBD2. Germline V lookup: CDR1 KGHSH, CDR2 LQKENI. This CDR3 spans 18 amino acids. V shed 3 bases and J 0 bases; nucleotides not matched to a gene: 11. The CDR3 sequence is CASSPSQTSVLSTDTQYF. Here the CDR3 DNA reads TGTGCCAGCTCACCTTCTCAGACTAGCGTTCTTAGCACAGATACGCAGTATTTT.

This clone was seen once. This chain connects TRBV29-1 to TRBJ2-5, with 10 bases aligning to TRBD2. The V gene end was trimmed by 6 bases and the J gene end by 4 bases; junction bases not matched to a gene: 5. The CDR3 is made up of 13 amino acids. Per germline, CDR1 SQVTM and CDR2 ANQGSEA. The CDR3 reads CSVVAGGGETQYF. The CDR3 coding sequence is TGCAGCGTGGTAGCGGGGGGCGGAGAGACCCAGTACTTC.

The rearrangement links TRBV19 to TRBJ2-5; D not resolved. Germline V gene lookup returns CDR1 LNHDA and CDR2 SQIVND (reference sequence). This CDR3 is 11 amino acids long. Trimming shortened V by 8 bases and J by 5 bases, and 9 bases separated the two germline ends. This CDR3 is CASRTKETQYF. CDR3 DNA: TGTGCCAGTCGGACGAAGGAGACCCAGTACTTC.

The rearrangement joins TRBV6-6 to TRBJ2-4; D perhaps matches TRBD1 (5 bases). V lost 5 bases, J lost 5 bases, and 7 bases lay in between. CDR3 length: 12 amino acids. The germline CDR1 and CDR2 sequences are MNHNY and SVGAGI (reference sequence). The CDR3 nucleotides read TGTGCCAGCAGTGGGGCCGAAAACATTCAGTACTTC. This codes for CASSGAENIQYF.

V usage is TRBV7-9 and J usage is TRBJ2-7; no clear D gene. There are 12 residues in the CDR3. Trimming stripped 5 bases from V and 6 bases from J, with 11 bases between. Germline CDR1 SEHNR, CDR2 FQNEAQ (reference sequence). Here the CDR3 DNA reads TGTGCCAGCAGCCGGTCGGTGTTCGAGCAGTACTTC. Protein sequence: CASSRSVFEQYF.